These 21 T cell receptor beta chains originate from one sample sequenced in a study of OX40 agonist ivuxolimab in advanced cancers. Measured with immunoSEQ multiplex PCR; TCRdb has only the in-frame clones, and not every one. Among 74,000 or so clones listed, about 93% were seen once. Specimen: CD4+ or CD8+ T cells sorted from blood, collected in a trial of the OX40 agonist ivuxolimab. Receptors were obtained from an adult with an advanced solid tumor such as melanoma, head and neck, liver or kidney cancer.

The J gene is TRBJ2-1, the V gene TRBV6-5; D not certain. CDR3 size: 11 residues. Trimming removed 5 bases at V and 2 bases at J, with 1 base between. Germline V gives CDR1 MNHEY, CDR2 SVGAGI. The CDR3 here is CASSTYNEQFF. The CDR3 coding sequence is TGTGCCAGCAGTACCTACAATGAGCAGTTCTTC.

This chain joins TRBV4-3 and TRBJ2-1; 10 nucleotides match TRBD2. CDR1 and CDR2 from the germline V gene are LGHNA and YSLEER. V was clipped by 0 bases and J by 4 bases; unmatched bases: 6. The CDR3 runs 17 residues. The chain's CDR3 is CASSQDQREGLYNEQFF. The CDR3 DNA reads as TGCGCCAGCAGCCAAGACCAGCGGGAGGGGCTTTACAATGAGCAGTTCTTC.

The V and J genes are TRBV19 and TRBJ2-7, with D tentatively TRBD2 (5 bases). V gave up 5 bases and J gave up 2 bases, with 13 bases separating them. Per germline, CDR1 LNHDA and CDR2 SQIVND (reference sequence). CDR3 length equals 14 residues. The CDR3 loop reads CASSFTGITYEQYF. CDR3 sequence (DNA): TGTGCCAGTAGTTTCACCGGGATTACCTACGAGCAGTACTTC. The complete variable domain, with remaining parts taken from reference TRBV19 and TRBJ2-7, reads DGGITQSPKYLFRKEGQNVTLSCEQNLNHDAMYWYRQDPGQGLRLIYYSQIVNDFQKGDIAEGYSVSREKKESFPLTVTSAQKNPTAFYLCASSFTGITYEQYFGPGTRLTVT.

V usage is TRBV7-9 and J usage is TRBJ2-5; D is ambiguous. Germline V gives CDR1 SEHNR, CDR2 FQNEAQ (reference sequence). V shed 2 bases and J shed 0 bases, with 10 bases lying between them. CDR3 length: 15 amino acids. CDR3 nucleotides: TGTGCCAGCAGCTTAAGGTGGCCGCACCAAGAGACCCAGTACTTC. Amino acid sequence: CASSLRWPHQETQYF.

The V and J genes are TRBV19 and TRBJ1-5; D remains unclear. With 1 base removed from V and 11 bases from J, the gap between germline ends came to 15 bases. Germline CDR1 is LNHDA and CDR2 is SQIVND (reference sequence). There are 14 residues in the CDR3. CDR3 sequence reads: CASSIGSLHQAQHF. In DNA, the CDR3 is TGTGCCAGTAGTATAGGGAGTCTTCACCAGGCCCAGCATTTT.

The CDR3 coding sequence is TGTGCCAGCACCACGGGGCTCGATACGCAGTATTTT. It yields the protein CASTTGLDTQYF. The rearrangement links TRBV2 to TRBJ2-3; D tentatively fits TRBD1 or TRBD2 (5 bases each). The germline V and J ends were trimmed by 7 bases and 6 bases, with 11 bases remaining between them. This CDR3 region has 12 residues. Germline CDR1 SNHLY, CDR2 FYNNEI.

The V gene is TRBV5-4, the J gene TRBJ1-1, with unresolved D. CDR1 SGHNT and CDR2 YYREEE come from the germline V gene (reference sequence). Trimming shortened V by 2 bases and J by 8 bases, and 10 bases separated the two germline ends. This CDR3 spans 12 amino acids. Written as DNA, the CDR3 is TGTGCCAGCAGCTTTGGCGGAGGGGAAGCTTTCTTT. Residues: CASSFGGGEAFF. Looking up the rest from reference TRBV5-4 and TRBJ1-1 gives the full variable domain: ETGVTQSPTHLIKTRGQQVTLRCSSQSGHNTVSWYQQALGQGPQFIFQYYREEENGRGNFPPRFSGLQFPNYSSELNVNALELDDSALYLCASSFGGGEAFFGQGTRLTVV.

The CDR3 protein is CASSQDRGRGEQFF. The CDR3, as DNA: TGCGCCAGCAGCCAAGATCGGGGGCGGGGTGAGCAGTTCTTC. V gene TRBV4-3 combines with J gene TRBJ2-1, with D possibly called TRBD1 or TRBD2 (6 bases each). CDR3 size: 14 residues. Germline CDR1 LGHNA, CDR2 YSLEER. V was pared by 0 bases and J by 9 bases, with 12 bases between.

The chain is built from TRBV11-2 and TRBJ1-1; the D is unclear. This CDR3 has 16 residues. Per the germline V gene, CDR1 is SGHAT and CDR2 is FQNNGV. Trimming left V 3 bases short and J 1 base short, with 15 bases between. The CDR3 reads CASSFLPGQSNTEAFF. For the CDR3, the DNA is TGTGCCAGCAGCTTCCTCCCCGGGCAGTCGAACACTGAAGCTTTCTTT.

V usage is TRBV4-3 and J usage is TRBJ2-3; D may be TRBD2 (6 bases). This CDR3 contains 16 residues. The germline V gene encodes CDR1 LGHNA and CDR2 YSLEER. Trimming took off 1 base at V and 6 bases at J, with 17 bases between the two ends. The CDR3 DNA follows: TGCGCCAGCAGCCAAGCCCCGGGGGACCCTCGGGATACGCAGTATTTT. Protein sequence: CASSQAPGDPRDTQYF.

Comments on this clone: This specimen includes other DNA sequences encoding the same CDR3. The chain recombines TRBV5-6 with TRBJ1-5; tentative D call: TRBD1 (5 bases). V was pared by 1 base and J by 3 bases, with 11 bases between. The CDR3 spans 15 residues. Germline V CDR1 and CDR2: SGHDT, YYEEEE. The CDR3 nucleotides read TGTGCCAGCAGCTTGACAGGCGGATACAATCAGCCCCAGCATTTT. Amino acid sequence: CASSLTGGYNQPQHF. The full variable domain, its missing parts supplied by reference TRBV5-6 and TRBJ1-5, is DAGVTQSPTHLIKTRGQQVTLRCSPKSGHDTVSWYQQALGQGPQFIFQYYEEEERQRGNFPDRFSGHQFPNYSSELNVNALLLGDSALYLCASSLTGGYNQPQHFGDGTRLSIL.

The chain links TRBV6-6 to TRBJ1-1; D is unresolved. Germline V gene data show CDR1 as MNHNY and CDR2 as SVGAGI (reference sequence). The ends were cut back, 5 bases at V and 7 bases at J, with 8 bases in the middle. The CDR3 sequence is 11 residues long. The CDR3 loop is CASSRPDEAFF. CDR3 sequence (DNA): TGTGCCAGCAGTAGGCCGGATGAAGCTTTCTTT.

CDR3 protein: CASSEAAEAPYNEQFF. The CDR3 nucleotides are TGTGCCAGCAGTGAGGCCGCGGAGGCCCCATACAATGAGCAGTTCTTC. The chain links TRBV25-1 to TRBJ2-1; D is perhaps TRBD2 (5 bases). Germline loops: CDR1 MGHDK, CDR2 SYGVNS. There are 16 residues in the CDR3. V gave up 3 bases and J gave up 4 bases, with 16 bases separating them.

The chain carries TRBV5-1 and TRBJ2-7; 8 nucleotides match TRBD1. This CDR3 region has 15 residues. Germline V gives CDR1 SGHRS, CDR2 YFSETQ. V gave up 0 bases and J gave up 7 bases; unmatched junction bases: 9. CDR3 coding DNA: TGCGCCAGCAGCTTGGCCCAACAGGGGGTGGAAGAGCAGTACTTC. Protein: CASSLAQQGVEEQYF.

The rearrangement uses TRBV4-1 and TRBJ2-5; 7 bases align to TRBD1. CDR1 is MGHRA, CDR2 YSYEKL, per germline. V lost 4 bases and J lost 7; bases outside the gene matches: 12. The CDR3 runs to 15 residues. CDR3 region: CASSRQGTEIWTQYF. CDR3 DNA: TGCGCCAGCAGCCGGCAGGGGACAGAAATTTGGACCCAGTACTTC.

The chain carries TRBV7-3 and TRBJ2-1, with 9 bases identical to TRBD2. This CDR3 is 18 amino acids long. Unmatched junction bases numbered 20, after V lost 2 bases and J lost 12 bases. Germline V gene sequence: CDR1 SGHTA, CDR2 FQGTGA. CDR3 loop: CASSLRGVASGIINVQFF. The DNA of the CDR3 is TGTGCCAGCAGCTTACGTGGGGTGGCTAGCGGGATAATTAACGTGCAGTTCTTC.

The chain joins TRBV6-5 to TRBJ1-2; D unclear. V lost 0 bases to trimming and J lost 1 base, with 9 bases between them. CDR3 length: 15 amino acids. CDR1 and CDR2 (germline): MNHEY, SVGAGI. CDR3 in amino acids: CASSYSERFNYGYTF. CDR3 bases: TGTGCCAGCAGTTACTCGGAGCGATTTAACTATGGCTACACCTTC.

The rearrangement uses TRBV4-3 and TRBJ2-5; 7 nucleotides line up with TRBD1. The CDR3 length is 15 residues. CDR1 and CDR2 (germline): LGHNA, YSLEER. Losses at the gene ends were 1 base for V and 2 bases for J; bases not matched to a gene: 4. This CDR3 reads CASSQAGTEQETQYF. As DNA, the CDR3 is TGCGCCAGCAGCCAAGCCGGGACAGAGCAAGAGACCCAGTACTTC.

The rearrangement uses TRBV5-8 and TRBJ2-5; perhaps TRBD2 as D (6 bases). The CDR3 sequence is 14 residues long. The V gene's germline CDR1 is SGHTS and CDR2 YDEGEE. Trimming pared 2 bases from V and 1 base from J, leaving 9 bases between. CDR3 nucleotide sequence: TGTGCCAGCAGCTTAGCGGGTTTCCAAGAGACCCAGTACTTC. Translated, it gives CASSLAGFQETQYF.

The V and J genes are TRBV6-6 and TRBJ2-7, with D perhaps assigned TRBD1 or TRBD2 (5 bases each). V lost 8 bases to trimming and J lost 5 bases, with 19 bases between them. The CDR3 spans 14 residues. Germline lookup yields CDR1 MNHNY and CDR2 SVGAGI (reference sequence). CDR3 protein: CASHPGTPRHEQYF. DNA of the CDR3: TGTGCCAGCCATCCCGGGACCCCCAGGCACGAGCAGTACTTC.

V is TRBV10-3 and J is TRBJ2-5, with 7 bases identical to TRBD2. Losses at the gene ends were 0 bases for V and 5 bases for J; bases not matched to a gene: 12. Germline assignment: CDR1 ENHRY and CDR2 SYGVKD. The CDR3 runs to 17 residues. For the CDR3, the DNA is TGTGCCATCAGTGAGTCGACGGGGACTACCCGAGGGGAGACCCAGTACTTC. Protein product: CAISESTGTTRGETQYF.